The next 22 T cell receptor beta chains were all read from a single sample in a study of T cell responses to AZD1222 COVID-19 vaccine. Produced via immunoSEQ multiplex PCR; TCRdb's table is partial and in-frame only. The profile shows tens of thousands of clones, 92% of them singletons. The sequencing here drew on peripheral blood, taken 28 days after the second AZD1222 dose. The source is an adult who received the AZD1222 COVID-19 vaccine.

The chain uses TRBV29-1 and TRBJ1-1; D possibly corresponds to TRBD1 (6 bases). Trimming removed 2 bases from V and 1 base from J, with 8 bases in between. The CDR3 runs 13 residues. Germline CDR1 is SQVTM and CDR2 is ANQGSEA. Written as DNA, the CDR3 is TGCAGCGTTGAACGGGGGGCGAACACTGAAGCTTTCTTT. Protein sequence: CSVERGANTEAFF.

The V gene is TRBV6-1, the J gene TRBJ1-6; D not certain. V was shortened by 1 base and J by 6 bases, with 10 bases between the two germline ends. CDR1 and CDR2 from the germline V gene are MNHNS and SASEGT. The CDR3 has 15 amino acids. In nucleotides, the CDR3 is TGTGCCAGCAGTGAAGTCGGACTCGCTAATTCACCCCTCCACTTT. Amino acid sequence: CASSEVGLANSPLHF.

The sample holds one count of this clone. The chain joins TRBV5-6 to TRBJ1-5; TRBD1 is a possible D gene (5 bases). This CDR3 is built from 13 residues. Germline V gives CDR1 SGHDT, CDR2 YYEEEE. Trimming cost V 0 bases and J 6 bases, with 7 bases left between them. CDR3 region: CASSLDGAQPQHF. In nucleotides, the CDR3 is TGTGCCAGCAGCTTGGATGGGGCTCAGCCCCAGCATTTT.

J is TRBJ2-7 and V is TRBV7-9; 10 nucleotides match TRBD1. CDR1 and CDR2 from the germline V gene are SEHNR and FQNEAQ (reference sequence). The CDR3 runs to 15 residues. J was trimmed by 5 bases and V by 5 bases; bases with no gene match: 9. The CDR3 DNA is TGTGCCAGCAGCCTCGACAGGGGGCTGAGCGACGAGCAGTACTTC. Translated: CASSLDRGLSDEQYF.

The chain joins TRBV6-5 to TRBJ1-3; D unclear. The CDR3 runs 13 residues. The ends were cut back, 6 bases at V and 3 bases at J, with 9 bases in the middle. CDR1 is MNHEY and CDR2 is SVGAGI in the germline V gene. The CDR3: CASRPRRGNTIYF. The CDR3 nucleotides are TGTGCCAGCAGACCCAGGCGTGGAAACACCATATATTTT.

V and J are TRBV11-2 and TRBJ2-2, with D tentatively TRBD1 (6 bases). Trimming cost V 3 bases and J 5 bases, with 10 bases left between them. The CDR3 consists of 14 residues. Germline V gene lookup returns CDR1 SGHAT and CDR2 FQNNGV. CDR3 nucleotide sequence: TGTGCCAGCAGCTTTGAAAGGGGGACCGGGGAGCTGTTTTTT. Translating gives CASSFERGTGELFF.

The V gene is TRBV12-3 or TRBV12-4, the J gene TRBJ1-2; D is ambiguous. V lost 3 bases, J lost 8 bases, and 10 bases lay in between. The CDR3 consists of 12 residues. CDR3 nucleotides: TGTGCCAGCAGTTTCGGTTCGCGGGGCTACACCTTC. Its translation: CASSFGSRGYTF.

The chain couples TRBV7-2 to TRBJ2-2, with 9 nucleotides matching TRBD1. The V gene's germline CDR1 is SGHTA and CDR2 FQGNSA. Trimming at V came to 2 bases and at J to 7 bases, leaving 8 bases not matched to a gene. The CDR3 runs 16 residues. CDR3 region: CASSLLPGQGSGELFF. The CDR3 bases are TGTGCCAGCAGCTTACTCCCGGGACAGGGAAGCGGGGAGCTGTTTTTT.

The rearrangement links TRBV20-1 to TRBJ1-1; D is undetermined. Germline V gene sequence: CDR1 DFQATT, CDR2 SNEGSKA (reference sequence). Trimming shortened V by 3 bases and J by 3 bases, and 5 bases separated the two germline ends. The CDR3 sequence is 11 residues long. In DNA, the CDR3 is TGCAGTGCTAGTCTCCACACTGAAGCTTTCTTT. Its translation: CSASLHTEAFF.

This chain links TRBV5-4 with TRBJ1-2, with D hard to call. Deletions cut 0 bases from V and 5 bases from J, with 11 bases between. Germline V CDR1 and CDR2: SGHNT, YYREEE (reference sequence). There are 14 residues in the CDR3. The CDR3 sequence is CASSLALAGYGYTF. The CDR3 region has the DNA TGTGCCAGCAGCTTGGCCCTGGCAGGATATGGCTACACCTTC.

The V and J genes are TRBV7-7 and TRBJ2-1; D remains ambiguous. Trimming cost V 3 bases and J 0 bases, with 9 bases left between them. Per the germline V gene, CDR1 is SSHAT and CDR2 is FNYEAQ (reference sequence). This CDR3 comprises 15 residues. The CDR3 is CASSLVRSSYNEQFF. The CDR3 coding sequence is TGTGCCAGCAGCTTGGTGAGGAGCTCCTACAATGAGCAGTTCTTC.

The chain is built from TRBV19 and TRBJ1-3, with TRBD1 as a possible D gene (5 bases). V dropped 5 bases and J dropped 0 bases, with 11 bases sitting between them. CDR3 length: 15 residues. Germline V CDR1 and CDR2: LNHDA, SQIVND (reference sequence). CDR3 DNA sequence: TGTGCCAGTAGTGCCGACAGAAGCTCTGGAAACACCATATATTTT. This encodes CASSADRSSGNTIYF.

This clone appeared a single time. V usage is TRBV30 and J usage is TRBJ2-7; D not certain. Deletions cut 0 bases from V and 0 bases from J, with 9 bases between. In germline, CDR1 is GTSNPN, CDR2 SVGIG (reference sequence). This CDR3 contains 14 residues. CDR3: CAWSVEIHSYEQYF. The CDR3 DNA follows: TGTGCCTGGAGTGTGGAAATTCACTCCTACGAGCAGTACTTC.

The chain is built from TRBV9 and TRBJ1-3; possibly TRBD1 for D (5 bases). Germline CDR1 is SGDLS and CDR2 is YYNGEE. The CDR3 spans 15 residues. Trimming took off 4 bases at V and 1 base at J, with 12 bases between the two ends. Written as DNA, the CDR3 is TGTGCCAGCAGCCCCTGGGAGGGGTCTGGAAACACCATATATTTT. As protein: CASSPWEGSGNTIYF.

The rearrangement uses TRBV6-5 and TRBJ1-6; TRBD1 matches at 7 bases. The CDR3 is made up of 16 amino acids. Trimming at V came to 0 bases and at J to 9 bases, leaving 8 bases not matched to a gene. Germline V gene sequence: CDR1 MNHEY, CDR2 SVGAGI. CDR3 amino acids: CASSYSRQGGSSPLHF. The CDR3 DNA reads TGTGCCAGCAGTTACTCACGACAGGGAGGGAGTTCACCCCTCCACTTT.

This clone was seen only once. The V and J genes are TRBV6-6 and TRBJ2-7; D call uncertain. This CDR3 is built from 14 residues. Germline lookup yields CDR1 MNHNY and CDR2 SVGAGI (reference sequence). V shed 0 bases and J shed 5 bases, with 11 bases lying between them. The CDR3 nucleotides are TGTGCCAGCAGTTACTCTCTGGGTATGAACGAGCAGTACTTC. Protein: CASSYSLGMNEQYF.

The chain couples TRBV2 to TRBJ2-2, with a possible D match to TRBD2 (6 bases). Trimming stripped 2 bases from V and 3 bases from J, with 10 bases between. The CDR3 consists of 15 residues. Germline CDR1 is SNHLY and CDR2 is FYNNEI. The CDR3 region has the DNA TGTGCCAGCAGTGAACTTGGGGAGGACACCGGGGAGCTGTTTTTT. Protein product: CASSELGEDTGELFF.

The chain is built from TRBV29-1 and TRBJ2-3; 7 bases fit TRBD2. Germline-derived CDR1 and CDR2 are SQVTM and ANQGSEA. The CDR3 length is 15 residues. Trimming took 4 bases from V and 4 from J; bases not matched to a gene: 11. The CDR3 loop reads CSVAVGGRASDTQYF. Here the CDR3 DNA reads TGCAGCGTTGCCGTCGGAGGGAGGGCCTCAGATACGCAGTATTTT.

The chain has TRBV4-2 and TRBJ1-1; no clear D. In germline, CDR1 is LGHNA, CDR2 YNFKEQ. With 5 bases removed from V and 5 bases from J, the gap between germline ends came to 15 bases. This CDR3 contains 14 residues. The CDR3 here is CASSNWERRTEAFF. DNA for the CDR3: TGTGCCAGCAGCAACTGGGAGAGGAGGACTGAAGCTTTCTTT.

CDR3 bases: TGTGCCAGTAGTACTCGACTAGCGGGGGGGAGAGAGACCCAGTACTTC. Translated, it gives CASSTRLAGGRETQYF. The rearrangement joins TRBV19 to TRBJ2-5; 14 nucleotides match TRBD2. V was clipped by 4 bases and J by 4 bases; unmatched bases: 5. This CDR3 has 16 residues. The germline CDR1 and CDR2 sequences are LNHDA and SQIVND (reference sequence).

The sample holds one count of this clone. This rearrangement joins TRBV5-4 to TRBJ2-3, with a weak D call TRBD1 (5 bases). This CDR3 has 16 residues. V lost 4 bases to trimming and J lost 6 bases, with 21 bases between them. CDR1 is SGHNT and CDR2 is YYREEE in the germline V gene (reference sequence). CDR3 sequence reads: CASSPGGQGFHDTQYF. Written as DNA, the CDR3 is TGTGCCAGCAGCCCCGGTGGGCAGGGTTTTCACGATACGCAGTATTTT.

For the CDR3, the DNA is TGTGCCAGCTCAAACGACAGGGCGAACTATGGCTACACCTTC. Its protein product is CASSNDRANYGYTF. The V and J genes are TRBV18 and TRBJ1-2; 7 nucleotides match TRBD1. Germline V gene sequence: CDR1 KGHSH, CDR2 LQKENI. The CDR3 is 14 amino acids. V lost 5 bases to trimming and J lost 2 bases; unmatched junction nucleotides: 5. The full variable domain, with the rest looked up from reference TRBV18 and TRBJ1-2, is NAGVMQNPRHLVRRRGQEARLRCSPMKGHSHVYWYRQLPEEGLKFMVYLQKENIIDESGMPKERFSAEFPKEGPSILRIQQVVRGDSAAYFCASSNDRANYGYTFGSGTRLTVV.